Below, 32 T cell receptor beta chains from the same sample are listed, as sequenced in a study of blood T cell repertoires in COVID-19. Profiling relied on immunoSEQ multiplex PCR, and the TCRdb table lists in-frame clones only, not all of them. This table has around 40,000 clones, about nine tenths appearing once. The sequenced sample was peripheral blood. Source of these receptors: a young woman in a cohort sampled during active COVID-19.

This clone was seen a single time. V is TRBV9 and J is TRBJ1-2, with TRBD1 identical over 11 bases. Germline trimming cut 2 bases from V and 2 bases from J; bases unmatched to any gene: 2. The CDR3 loop spans 15 amino acids. CDR1 is SGDLS, CDR2 YYNGEE, per germline. CDR3 sequence reads: CASSVRTGGNYGYTF. The CDR3 DNA reads as TGTGCCAGCAGCGTTCGGACAGGGGGCAACTATGGCTACACCTTC.

V gene TRBV5-1 combines with J gene TRBJ2-7; the match to TRBD1 covers 9 bases. This CDR3 comprises 15 residues. V shed 7 bases, J shed 4 bases, and the junction held 12 bases outside the gene matches. The germline V gene encodes CDR1 SGHRS and CDR2 YFSETQ. CDR3 region: CASRQGQGNLYEQYF. The CDR3 bases are TGCGCCAGCCGCCAGGGACAGGGTAATTTGTACGAGCAGTACTTC.

The chain couples TRBV10-3 to TRBJ2-3; 11 bases line up with TRBD2. Germline V gene lookup returns CDR1 ENHRY and CDR2 SYGVKD. The CDR3 covers 15 residues. With V trimmed by 4 bases and J by 1 base, 1 base remained unmatched. CDR3 sequence: CAISGGLAGTDTQYF. The CDR3 DNA sequence: TGTGCCATCAGTGGGGGACTAGCGGGCACAGATACGCAGTATTTT.

The genes are TRBV14 and TRBJ2-7, with D maybe TRBD1 (6 bases). The CDR3 totals 15 residues. CDR1 SGHDN and CDR2 FVKESK come from the germline V gene. Between the trimmed V and J ends, which lost 1 base and 0 bases, there was a span of 10 bases. The CDR3 spells CASSQAGRGSYEQYF. The CDR3 region has the DNA TGTGCCAGCAGCCAAGCGGGCAGGGGCTCCTACGAGCAGTACTTC.

The CDR3 bases are TGTGCCAGCAGCTTAACGACTAGCGGGACTAACACCGGGGAGCTGTTTTTT. Protein: CASSLTTSGTNTGELFF. The chain employs TRBV7-2 and TRBJ2-2, with 11 bases lining up with TRBD2. CDR1 is SGHTA, CDR2 FQGNSA, per germline. The junction had 4 bases not matched to a gene; V was cut back by 2 bases and J by 2 bases. The CDR3 extends over 17 amino acids. The variable domain in full, completed from reference TRBV7-2 and TRBJ2-2, reads GAGVSQSPSNKVTEKGKDVELRCDPISGHTALYWYRQSLGQGLEFLIYFQGNSAPDKSGLPSDRFSAERTGGSVSTLTIQRTQQEDSAVYLCASSLTTSGTNTGELFFGEGSRLTVL.

The CDR3 nucleotides read TGTGCCAGCAGTGGTTTCCCGGGACAGGGAAACACCGGGGAGCTGTTTTTT. Translating it yields CASSGFPGQGNTGELFF. This chain links TRBV6-1 with TRBJ2-2; TRBD1 matches at 9 bases. The J segment lost 2 bases and the V segment lost 4 bases, leaving 8 bases of the junction unmatched. The germline V gene has CDR1 MNHNS and CDR2 SASEGT. The CDR3 consists of 17 residues.

This clone came up a few times. The gene calls are TRBV19 and TRBJ2-1; 7 nucleotides line up with TRBD2. Germline values: CDR1 LNHDA, CDR2 SQIVND (reference sequence). After removal of 3 bases from V and 8 bases from J, the junction contained 10 bases not matched to a gene. The length of the CDR3 is 15 residues. Here the CDR3 reads CASSMGGRGVDEQFF. The CDR3 bases are TGTGCCAGTAGTATGGGCGGGAGAGGGGTGGATGAGCAGTTCTTC.

The chain has TRBV7-3 and TRBJ2-5; weak D call: TRBD1 (6 bases). Per the germline V gene, CDR1 is SGHTA and CDR2 is FQGTGA. CDR3 length: 13 residues. The V end was cut by 5 bases, the J end by 3 bases, with 10 bases between. CDR3 DNA: TGTGCCAGCAGCGAATCAGGGGAAGAGACCCAGTACTTC. The encoded protein is CASSESGEETQYF.

The chain carries TRBV24-1 and TRBJ1-6; D is perhaps TRBD1 (5 bases). Trimming took off 12 bases at V and 6 bases at J, with 17 bases between the two ends. This CDR3 contains 14 residues. From germline, CDR1 is KGHDR and CDR2 SFDVKD. The CDR3 region has the DNA TGTGCCGCTTGGGCGACAGCCGCTAATTCACCCCTCCACTTT. It yields the protein CAAWATAANSPLHF.

This clone showed up just once. The chain recombines TRBV18 with TRBJ2-1; 11 bases are shared with TRBD2. Germline V gene data show CDR1 as KGHSH and CDR2 as LQKENI. V lost 2 bases and J lost 3; bases outside the gene matches: 9. The CDR3 length is 18 residues. The CDR3 loop is CASSPSAPGLAVYNEQFF. In DNA, the CDR3 is TGTGCCAGCTCACCATCGGCCCCGGGACTAGCGGTCTACAATGAGCAGTTCTTC.

The chain combines TRBV11-3 with TRBJ1-1; 9 bases agree with TRBD1. V lost 0 bases to trimming and J lost 1 base; unmatched junction nucleotides: 0. Germline V gene data show CDR1 as SGHNT and CDR2 as YENEEA. This CDR3 comprises 15 residues. The CDR3 region is CASSLEGQGNTEAFF. In nucleotides, the CDR3 is TGTGCCAGCAGCTTAGAGGGACAGGGGAACACTGAAGCTTTCTTT.

J is TRBJ2-2 and V is TRBV5-3; 11 positions match TRBD2. TRBV5-3 is noted as an ORF with a role that remains uncertain. J lost 8 bases, V lost 4 bases, and 7 bases had no gene match. This CDR3 region has 15 residues. Here the CDR3 DNA reads TGTGCCAGAAGCCCGGGACTAGCGGTAAATGGGGAGCTGTTTTTT. Translation: CARSPGLAVNGELFF.

V is TRBV19 and J is TRBJ2-1; 10 bases align to TRBD2. CDR1 is LNHDA and CDR2 is SQIVND in the germline V gene (reference sequence). The CDR3 length is 15 residues. Trimming removed 3 bases from V and 6 bases from J; junction bases left unmatched: 5. The CDR3 is CASSIRTSGFNEQFF. The CDR3 DNA follows: TGTGCCAGTAGTATCCGGACTAGCGGCTTCAATGAGCAGTTCTTC.

The genes are TRBV19 and TRBJ1-5, with TRBD1 identical over 9 bases. The germline V gene encodes CDR1 LNHDA and CDR2 SQIVND (reference sequence). CDR3 length equals 15 residues. With 9 bases clipped from V and 5 bases from J, the junction kept 11 bases outside the gene matches. The CDR3 DNA is TGTGCCAGCACATACAGGGGGCCAGGGGATCAGCCCCAGCATTTT. It yields the protein CASTYRGPGDQPQHF. Complete variable domain (other parts from reference TRBV19 and TRBJ1-5): DGGITQSPKYLFRKEGQNVTLSCEQNLNHDAMYWYRQDPGQGLRLIYYSQIVNDFQKGDIAEGYSVSREKKESFPLTVTSAQKNPTAFYLCASTYRGPGDQPQHFGDGTRLSIL.

J is TRBJ1-2 and V is TRBV6-5; D remains unclear. This CDR3 has 14 residues. Trimming took off 3 bases at V and 0 bases at J, with 8 bases between the two ends. In germline, CDR1 is MNHEY, CDR2 SVGAGI. The CDR3 is CASSYGGANYGYTF. The CDR3 bases are TGTGCCAGCAGTTATGGCGGAGCTAACTATGGCTACACCTTC.

The rearrangement uses TRBV19 and TRBJ2-1, with no clear D. Germline lookup yields CDR1 LNHDA and CDR2 SQIVND (reference sequence). V lost 6 bases and J lost 0, with 9 bases in between. CDR3 length: 14 residues. The CDR3 spells CASSPSSSYNEQFF. The CDR3 DNA sequence: TGTGCCAGTAGCCCTTCCAGCTCCTACAATGAGCAGTTCTTC. Filled out from reference TRBV19 and TRBJ2-1, the complete variable domain reads DGGITQSPKYLFRKEGQNVTLSCEQNLNHDAMYWYRQDPGQGLRLIYYSQIVNDFQKGDIAEGYSVSREKKESFPLTVTSAQKNPTAFYLCASSPSSSYNEQFFGPGTRLTVL.

V usage is TRBV5-1 and J usage is TRBJ2-5; 7 bases map to TRBD1. V shed 0 bases and J 2 bases; nucleotides not matched to a gene: 4. The CDR3 consists of 15 residues. The V gene's germline CDR1 is SGHRS and CDR2 YFSETQ. Here the CDR3 DNA reads TGCGCCAGCAGCTTGGGGACAGGAAAACAAGAGACCCAGTACTTC. This encodes CASSLGTGKQETQYF.

Worth noting for this clone: Distinct nucleotide sequences in the sample also encode this CDR3. The V and J genes are TRBV6-2 or TRBV6-3 and TRBJ2-7; D might be TRBD1 (5 bases). This CDR3 has 12 amino acids. The V and J ends lost 6 bases and 4 bases respectively, with 10 bases between them. CDR1 is MNHEY, CDR2 SVGEGT, per germline. Here the CDR3 DNA reads TGTGCCAGCAGCCTGACAGCGTACGAGCAGTACTTC. Translation gives CASSLTAYEQYF.

The V gene is TRBV9, the J gene TRBJ1-1; D is uncertain. The ends were cut back, 0 bases at V and 5 bases at J, with 11 bases in the middle. The CDR3 runs 14 residues. The germline gives CDR1 SGDLS, CDR2 YYNGEE. The CDR3 protein is CASSVANSLTEAFF. CDR3 sequence (DNA): TGTGCCAGCAGCGTAGCTAACAGTTTGACTGAAGCTTTCTTT.

This sequence joins TRBV19 and TRBJ1-3; D unresolved. The germline gives CDR1 LNHDA, CDR2 SQIVND (reference sequence). The CDR3 runs to 14 residues. V lost 5 bases and J 2 bases, leaving 10 bases between the germline ends. Here the CDR3 reads CASSPGRAGNTIYF. The CDR3 DNA follows: TGTGCCAGTAGTCCCGGGAGGGCTGGAAACACCATATATTTT.

V is TRBV3-1 (or the pseudogene TRBV3-2) and J is TRBJ2-5, with 7 bases lining up with TRBD2. Germline values: CDR1 LGHDT, CDR2 YNNKEL (reference sequence). CDR3 size: 17 residues. With 4 bases clipped from V and 5 bases from J, the junction kept 16 bases outside the gene matches. In DNA, the CDR3 is TGTGCCAGCAGCCGCGGGAGCAGGGTAGGATTCGTGGAGACCCAGTACTTC. As protein: CASSRGSRVGFVETQYF.

The chain is built from TRBV25-1 and TRBJ1-6; a possible D gene is TRBD1 (5 bases). V dropped 2 bases and J dropped 9 bases, with 23 bases sitting between them. The CDR3 loop spans 18 amino acids. Germline CDR1 and CDR2: MGHDK and SYGVNS. The CDR3 protein is CASSEARRAQGTFSPLHF. The CDR3 DNA reads as TGTGCCAGCAGTGAAGCCCGACGTGCCCAGGGTACCTTTTCACCCCTCCACTTT.

This clone was seen only once. The rearrangement joins TRBV5-1 to TRBJ2-7; TRBD2 might be the D (8 bases). Germline loops: CDR1 SGHRS, CDR2 YFSETQ. V dropped 4 bases and J dropped 2 bases, with 13 bases sitting between them. The CDR3 has 14 amino acids. The CDR3 loop is CASSIAGTAYEQYF. The DNA of the CDR3 is TGCGCCAGCAGCATAGCGGGGACAGCCTACGAGCAGTACTTC. Together with reference TRBV5-1 and TRBJ2-7, the CDR3 gives the full variable domain: KAGVTQTPRYLIKTRGQQVTLSCSPISGHRSVSWYQQTPGQGLQFLFEYFSETQRNKGNFPGRFSGRQFSNSRSEMNVSTLELGDSALYLCASSIAGTAYEQYFGPGTRLTVT.

This chain joins TRBV5-1 and TRBJ2-1; 12 bases agree with TRBD2. The CDR3 consists of 15 residues. Germline CDR1 is SGHRS and CDR2 is YFSETQ. J was trimmed by 10 bases and V by 0 bases; bases with no gene match: 5. DNA for the CDR3: TGCGCCAGCAGCTTGGGACTAGCGGGAGTCCGGGAGCAGTTCTTC. Its translation: CASSLGLAGVREQFF.

This clone was counted a single time. The chain has TRBV7-9 and TRBJ2-1; no definite D call. V was trimmed by 1 base and J by 1 base, leaving 8 bases between them. From germline, CDR1 is SEHNR and CDR2 FQNEAQ (reference sequence). The CDR3 is 15 residues long. CDR3: CASSLDLISYNEQFF. CDR3 coding DNA: TGTGCCAGCAGCTTAGACTTAATATCCTACAATGAGCAGTTCTTC. Full variable domain (missing parts from reference TRBV7-9 and TRBJ2-1): DTGVSQNPRHKITKRGQNVTFRCDPISEHNRLYWYRQTLGQGPEFLTYFQNEAQLEKSRLLSDRFSAERPKGSFSTLEIQRTEQGDSAMYLCASSLDLISYNEQFFGPGTRLTVL.

J is TRBJ1-2 and V is TRBV3-1 (or the pseudogene TRBV3-2); 8 bases are a match to TRBD1. The CDR3 totals 15 residues. Per germline, CDR1 LGHDT and CDR2 YNNKEL (reference sequence). The trim removed 0 bases at V and 5 bases at J, leaving 5 bases unmatched. CDR3: CASSQDEDRVYGYTF. The CDR3 DNA reads as TGTGCCAGCAGCCAAGATGAGGACAGGGTTTATGGCTACACCTTC.

The chain carries TRBV29-1 and TRBJ2-7; the D gene is possibly TRBD2 (6 bases). Trimming stripped 4 bases from V and 3 bases from J, with 10 bases between. The CDR3 runs 12 residues. The V gene's germline CDR1 is SQVTM and CDR2 ANQGSEA. The CDR3: CSVGGTGYEQYF. As DNA, the CDR3 is TGCAGCGTTGGCGGGACGGGCTACGAGCAGTACTTC.

This chain joins TRBV30 and TRBJ2-7, with 9 bases aligning to TRBD1. Trimming removed 0 bases from V and 0 bases from J; junction bases left unmatched: 3. The CDR3 length is 15 residues. Germline CDR1 GTSNPN, CDR2 SVGIG (reference sequence). The CDR3, as DNA: TGTGCCTGGAGTGTGGGACAGGGATTCTCCTACGAGCAGTACTTC. Translation gives CAWSVGQGFSYEQYF. The variable domain in full, with the rest retrieved from reference TRBV30 and TRBJ2-7, is SQTIHQWPATLVQPVGSPLSLECTVEGTSNPNLYWYRQAAGRGLQLLFYSVGIGQISSEVPQNLSASRPQDRQFILSSKKLLLSDSGFYLCAWSVGQGFSYEQYFGPGTRLTVT.

The rearrangement uses TRBV19 and TRBJ2-1, with 11 bases matching TRBD2. V gave up 3 bases and J gave up 4 bases; unmatched junction bases: 5. This CDR3 is built from 16 residues. In germline, CDR1 is LNHDA, CDR2 SQIVND (reference sequence). The CDR3 sequence: CASSIQSSGGYNEQFF. CDR3 in DNA: TGTGCCAGTAGTATCCAGTCTAGCGGGGGGTACAATGAGCAGTTCTTC.

V usage is TRBV20-1 and J usage is TRBJ2-1; 7 bases are shared with TRBD2. Germline loops: CDR1 DFQATT, CDR2 SNEGSKA (reference sequence). CDR3 length: 11 amino acids. CDR3 DNA: TGCAGGGGAGCTAGCGGCAATGAGCAGTTCTTC. Amino acids: CRGASGNEQFF.

V usage is TRBV27 and J usage is TRBJ2-7, with D possibly being TRBD2 (7 bases). The CDR3 length is 14 residues. Trimming cost V 4 bases and J 2 bases, with 12 bases left between them. Germline loops: CDR1 MNHEY, CDR2 SMNVEV (reference sequence). The CDR3 DNA follows: TGTGCCAGCAGTTCGGGGGGCGGCACCTACGAGCAGTACTTC. It is translated as CASSSGGGTYEQYF.

The gene calls are TRBV4-1 and TRBJ2-1; D unresolved. The germline V and J ends were trimmed by 0 bases and 9 bases, with 9 bases remaining between them. CDR3 length: 13 amino acids. Germline V gene lookup returns CDR1 MGHRA and CDR2 YSYEKL. CDR3 region: CASSQDTVSEQFF. CDR3 DNA sequence: TGCGCCAGCAGCCAAGATACAGTATCTGAGCAGTTCTTC.